This TCR beta chain appears in the sequencing data of a study of T-cell memory formation after mild COVID-19. The study, taken as a whole, reports: What remained unconfirmed was the SARS-CoV-2 specificity of second-wave clones peaking on day 37. Mainly in CM and EM were contracting CD4+ clones; CD8+ were in EMRA.

The 5'RACE method, run with constant-segment primers, produced TCR alpha and TCR beta cDNA libraries (carrying sample barcodes and UMIs). TCRdb reprocessed the 5' RACE reads with MiXCR, giving one entry per CDR3 protein. Here the sample spans 350,000 to 500,000 distinct CDR3 sequences, less than 25% being singletons. Points on this clonotype: Its cognate antigen is unknown.

The TCR was taken from an adult woman who had mild COVID-19 (a few samples of this study predate the infection). Cell type and time point are not known. Material for sequencing was PBMCs or a T cell subset sorted from them (not recorded which).

CDR3 bases: TGTGCCAGCAGCCAAGAAATTGCGGGAGGGCCTATTGAGCAGTTCTTC. Amino acids: CASSQEIAGGPIEQFF. The V call is TRBV4-2, the J call TRBJ2-1, with 9 bases matching TRBD2. CDR3 size: 16 residues. CDR1 is LGHNA, CDR2 YNFKEQ, per germline. V lost 0 bases to trimming and J lost 9 bases; unmatched junction nucleotides: 9.